These 2 T cell receptor beta chains came from one sample sequenced in a study of shared clonotypes between healthy human individuals. Profiling relied on immunoSEQ multiplex PCR, and the TCRdb table lists in-frame clones only, not all of them. The repertoire holds over 1.4 million clones, with over 95% as singletons. The sample taken for sequencing was naive CD4+ T cells sorted from blood. As to subset: CD45RA+ positively selected. These receptor sequences come from a man aged 30 to 39 in good health.

The V gene is TRBV29-1, the J gene TRBJ2-7; D perhaps matches TRBD1 (6 bases). V was clipped by 4 bases and J by 3 bases, with 10 bases between them. The CDR3 is made up of 12 amino acids. Looked up from germline, CDR1 is SQVTM and CDR2 is ANQGSEA. The CDR3, as DNA: TGCAGCGTTGTGGGACACCTCTACGAGCAGTACTTC. Protein product: CSVVGHLYEQYF.

The chain combines TRBV28 with TRBJ1-2; D remains ambiguous. The CDR3 consists of 12 residues. Germline V lookup: CDR1 MDHEN, CDR2 SYDVKM. The germline V and J ends were trimmed by 10 bases and 5 bases, with 14 bases remaining between them. In DNA, the CDR3 is TGTGCCACCTGCGGCCCTCGGTATGGCTACACCTTC. Protein product: CATCGPRYGYTF.